Each of the 8 T cell receptor beta chains below was sequenced from the same sample in a study of OX40 agonist ivuxolimab in advanced cancers. The method was immunoSEQ multiplex PCR; TCRdb's version includes in-frame clones alone and lacks a portion of them. The table lists approximately 22,000 clones, 86% of them singletons. The starting material was CD4+ or CD8+ T cells sorted from blood, obtained in a trial of the OX40 agonist ivuxolimab. The receptor set was obtained from an adult with an advanced solid tumor such as melanoma, head and neck, liver or kidney cancer.

In this sample, this clone turned up a few times. The rearrangement links TRBV7-9 to TRBJ1-2; D call uncertain. This CDR3 spans 14 amino acids. From germline, CDR1 is SEHNR and CDR2 FQNEAQ (reference sequence). Trimming left V 1 base short and J 3 bases short, with 9 bases between. CDR3 region: CASSLGPADYGYTF. The CDR3 region has the DNA TGTGCCAGCAGCTTAGGCCCGGCAGACTATGGCTACACCTTC.

This clone was counted between two and nine times. This same CDR3 is encoded by further DNA sequences in the sample. The V gene is TRBV21-1, the J gene TRBJ1-5; the table's D gene call, TRBD1, was not cross checked with the DNA. TRBV21-1 is an annotated pseudogene. The CDR3 spans 18 residues. The CDR3 loop is CAIAFGQGPTYSNQPQHF. DNA for the CDR3: TGTGCCATCGCCTTTGGCCAGGGCCCTACTTATAGCAATCAGCCCCAGCATTTT.

This chain joins TRBV7-3 and TRBJ2-3; D possibly corresponds to TRBD2 (6 bases). Germline-derived CDR1 and CDR2 are SGHTA and FQGTGA. Trimming removed 1 base at V and 4 bases at J, with 9 bases between. There are 14 residues in the CDR3. In nucleotides, the CDR3 is TGTGCCAGCAGCTTAATAGGCGGGGCAGATACGCAGTATTTT. Translated: CASSLIGGADTQYF.

The chain employs TRBV5-4 and TRBJ1-2; no definite D call. Germline V gene data show CDR1 as SGHNT and CDR2 as YYREEE (reference sequence). V shed 0 bases and J shed 4 bases, with 10 bases lying between them. This CDR3 spans 14 amino acids. The CDR3 reads CASSLDLAFYGYTF. DNA for the CDR3: TGTGCCAGCAGCTTGGATTTAGCTTTCTATGGCTACACCTTC.

The V and J genes are TRBV18 and TRBJ1-4; D is ambiguous. V was trimmed by 2 bases and J by 8 bases, leaving 9 bases between them. Germline values: CDR1 KGHSH, CDR2 LQKENI. The CDR3 is 13 residues long. In nucleotides, the CDR3 is TGTGCCAGCTCACCAGGGTTAGGCGAAAAACTGTTTTTT. Its translation is CASSPGLGEKLFF.

This clone appeared a single time. The chain employs TRBV27 and TRBJ2-7, with D unclear. This CDR3 is 13 amino acids long. V was cut by 5 bases and J by 0 bases, with 8 bases left in between. Looked up from germline, CDR1 is MNHEY and CDR2 is SMNVEV (reference sequence). The DNA for the CDR3 is TGTGCCAGCAGTCCCATAGACTCCTACGAGCAGTACTTC. Its translation: CASSPIDSYEQYF.

CDR3 nucleotides: TGTGCCAGCAGCCGACAGGCTAACTATGGCTACACCTTC. Protein: CASSRQANYGYTF. The chain recombines TRBV5-5 with TRBJ1-2, with a tentative D call TRBD1 (6 bases). The CDR3 loop spans 13 amino acids. Trimming took off 4 bases at V and 0 bases at J, with 7 bases between the two ends. Germline V gene data show CDR1 as SGHKS and CDR2 as YYEKEE (reference sequence).

This chain joins TRBV19 and TRBJ1-2; 9 nucleotides line up with TRBD1. Germline V gives CDR1 LNHDA, CDR2 SQIVND (reference sequence). The CDR3 is 13 amino acids. The V gene end was trimmed by 3 bases and the J gene end by 9 bases; junction bases not matched to a gene: 5. DNA for the CDR3: TGTGCCAGTAGTATGCGGGACAGGGAAAGCTACACCTTC. It encodes CASSMRDRESYTF.